This T cell receptor (beta chain) was identified during a study of chemoradiotherapy in HPV16-positive cancers. A word on this clone: Antigen specificity is unknown.

Overall study results and limits: HPV-responsive T-cell expansion during chemoradiotherapy was linked to improved recurrence-free survival in HPV16-positive patients. Functional assays defining HPV-specific T cells used only two HPV16-positive patients.

This table comes from immunoSEQ multiplex PCR, and its TCRdb copy is limited to in-frame clones, with some not included. Among some 2,500 clones listed, 55% to 75% were seen once. The germline CDR1 and CDR2 sequences are MNHEY and SMNVEV (reference sequence). Trimming removed 1 base from V and 9 bases from J, with 10 bases in between. This CDR3 comprises 13 residues. Material: tumor tissue, obtained from a patient who underwent chemoradiotherapy. The clonotype comes from a human donor with HPV-associated anogenital cancer. The chain uses TRBV27 and TRBJ2-1; tentatively, D is TRBD2 (6 bases). CDR3 bases: TGTGCCAGCAGTTTATACGGGGGTGGTGAGCAGTTCTTC. The encoded protein is CASSLYGGGEQFF.